The 10 T cell receptor beta chains below were found in one sample sequenced in a study of blood T cells in healthy people across ages. Sample-barcoded 5' priming and a J-beta primer mix drove a second PCR of about 6 to 12 cycles. TCRdb ran MiXCR on the 5' RACE reads and lists one entry per CDR3 protein. This sample yields more than 550,000 distinct CDR3 sequences, of which 22% are seen a single time; 22% belongs to the top ten. Sample: blood. The receptors originated from a man aged 70-80 years in good health.

The chain recombines TRBV12-3 or TRBV12-4 with TRBJ2-1; 8 bases agree with TRBD1. There are 15 residues in the CDR3. J gave up 3 bases and V 5 bases, and 6 bases lay outside the gene matches. CDR3 DNA: TGTGCCAGCAGTCCGACAGGGGTTCGCTACAATGAGCAGTTCTTC. Translation gives CASSPTGVRYNEQFF.

This clonotype was seen a few times. V usage is TRBV12-5 and J usage is TRBJ2-6, with D tentatively TRBD1 (7 bases). Germline V gene data show CDR1 as LGHNT and CDR2 as FRNRAP. V was clipped by 7 bases and J by 0 bases, with 19 bases between them. The CDR3 extends over 18 amino acids. The CDR3 protein is CASAQRRGRFSGANVLTF. Written as DNA, the CDR3 is TGTGCTAGTGCCCAAAGGAGGGGGCGCTTCTCTGGGGCCAACGTCCTGACTTTC.

The chain employs TRBV9 and TRBJ2-5; 7 nucleotides align to TRBD2. The DNA end lines up better with TRBJ2-1; the J call may be wrong. There are 19 residues in the CDR3. The germline gives CDR1 SGDLS, CDR2 YYNGEE. The CDR3 is CASSVGSKGRARGYNEQFF. DNA for the CDR3: TGTGCCAGCAGCGTAGGAAGTAAGGGGAGGGCGAGGGGTTACAATGAGCAGTTCTTC.

Ten or more counts support this clonotype. The chain couples TRBV20-1 to TRBJ1-5; D possibly corresponds to TRBD1 (5 bases). The CDR3 is made up of 13 amino acids. V lost 6 bases and J lost 4, with 13 bases in between. The germline V gene encodes CDR1 DFQATT and CDR2 SNEGSKA (reference sequence). The CDR3 loop is CSAHTGGNQPQHF. The CDR3 DNA reads as TGCAGTGCACATACCGGGGGGAATCAGCCCCAGCATTTT.

The genes are TRBV5-1 and TRBJ2-5; D not certain. The CDR3 is 16 residues long. V lost 0 bases and J lost 0, with 12 bases in between. Germline-derived CDR1 and CDR2 are SGHRS and YFSETQ. CDR3 sequence: CASSLGPNRDQETQYF. CDR3 coding DNA: TGCGCCAGCAGCTTGGGGCCAAACCGGGACCAAGAGACCCAGTACTTC.

The V and J genes are TRBV4-2 and TRBJ1-1; D unclear. The CDR3 runs to 14 residues. Per the germline V gene, CDR1 is LGHNA and CDR2 is YNFKEQ. The V and J ends lost 2 bases and 1 base respectively, with 8 bases between them. Here the CDR3 DNA reads TGTGCCAGCAGCCAAATGAGTCGGAACACTGAAGCTTTCTTT. Protein sequence: CASSQMSRNTEAFF.

The chain carries TRBV21-1 and TRBJ1-2. TRBV21-1 is shown as a pseudogene. This CDR3 is 18 amino acids long. The CDR3 protein is CASRSSRVGEEGNLGYTF. CDR3 DNA sequence: TGTGCCAGCAGATCTTCAAGGGTCGGAGAGGAGGGGAACTTGGGCTACACCTTC.

There are a few counts of this clonotype. V and J are TRBV9 and TRBJ1-1; 8 bases line up with TRBD1. With V trimmed by 3 bases and J by 0 bases, 4 bases remained unmatched. Per germline, CDR1 SGDLS and CDR2 YYNGEE. The CDR3 totals 15 residues. The CDR3 reads CASSETTGVNTEAFF. The CDR3 nucleotides read TGTGCCAGCAGCGAAACGACAGGGGTGAACACTGAAGCTTTCTTT. Combining the CDR3 with reference TRBV9 and TRBJ1-1 gives the whole variable domain DSGVTQTPKHLITATGQRVTLRCSPRSGDLSVYWYQQSLDQGLQFLIQYYNGEERAKGNILERFSAQQFPDLHSELNLSSLELGDSALYFCASSETTGVNTEAFFGQGTRLTVV.

This clonotype was seen only a few times. The chain carries TRBV2 and TRBJ2-7; D remains ambiguous. Germline V gives CDR1 SNHLY, CDR2 FYNNEI. Between the trimmed V and J ends, which lost 7 bases and 1 base, there was a span of 8 bases. There are 12 residues in the CDR3. CDR3 residues: CASKHSSYEQYF. The DNA for the CDR3 is TGTGCCAGCAAACACTCATCCTACGAGCAGTACTTC.

The chain couples TRBV20-1 to TRBJ2-3; D is undetermined. The germline V gene has CDR1 DFQATT and CDR2 SNEGSKA (reference sequence). Trimming removed 6 bases at V and 4 bases at J, with 11 bases between. The CDR3 has 12 amino acids. The CDR3 spells CSARFLADTQYF. DNA for the CDR3: TGCAGTGCCAGATTCTTGGCAGATACGCAGTATTTT.